This TCR beta chain originates from a study of blood T cell repertoires in COVID-19. Whole-study context: Sites in the United States, Italy and Spain provided acute and convalescent COVID-19 samples. T cells, B-cell-depleted T cells, or PBMCs provided the cDNA or gDNA that served as material.

Original data processing: Amplification with reference gene primers provided the estimates of nucleated cell counts. The repertoire was sequenced with immunoSEQ multiplex PCR; TCRdb's copy has only in-frame clones and lacks some. V, J and clone size derive from that table, while D and trimming were established from the DNA sequence. The sample lists approximately 170,000 clones, approximately 86% occurring once. J was trimmed by 4 bases and V by 5 bases; bases with no gene match: 4. Germline loops: CDR1 MDHEN, CDR2 SYDVKM. CDR3 size: 14 residues. This clone has only a few counts. The same CDR3 arises from other DNA sequences in this sample as well.

Sample: peripheral blood. This TCR derives from a man aged 25 to 45 with acute or convalescent COVID-19. The V and J genes are TRBV28 and TRBJ2-7; 11 nucleotides match TRBD1. The CDR3 nucleotides are TGTGCCAGCAGTAGGACAGGGGGCGGTTACGAGCAGTACTTC. Translating gives CASSRTGGGYEQYF.